This T cell receptor (beta chain) was profiled in a study of blood T cell repertoires in COVID-19. Study in general: In each case, the material was cDNA or gDNA derived from T cells, B-cell-depleted T cells, or PBMCs.

The V end lost 3 bases, the J end lost 4 bases, and 7 bases lay between the germline ends. The V gene's germline CDR1 is SQVTM and CDR2 ANQGSEA. The CDR3 has 12 amino acids. A single count supports this clone. Data came from immunoSEQ multiplex PCR; TCRdb stores just in-frame clones and leaves some out. The table shows hundreds of thousands of clones, with around 85% occurring only once. Input material: peripheral blood. The sequence derives from a woman younger than 35 with acute or convalescent COVID-19. This sequence joins TRBV29-1 and TRBJ2-1; possibly TRBD2 for D (6 bases). CDR3 protein: CSVDGGYNEQFF. CDR3 sequence (DNA): TGCAGCGTTGATGGAGGGTACAATGAGCAGTTCTTC.